The 28 T cell receptor beta chains listed next were all sequenced from one sample in a study of regulatory and conventional T cells in RAG deficiency. The sorted conventional CD4+ T cells were CD25-low and CD127-high, with genomic DNA sequenced. Only in-frame clones appear in the TCRdb table, and some are missing; sequencing was by immunoSEQ multiplex PCR. Of about 30,000 clones listed, approximately 96% are singletons. In addition, the sample was reused for a study of regulatory T cells. As reported in that work: The PCR used 52 TRBV and 13 TRBJ primers.

The sample consisted of CD25- CD4+ T cells sorted from blood. These receptors all stem from a human donor in good health.

The chain joins TRBV7-2 to TRBJ2-1, with 13 bases lining up with TRBD2. V shed 4 bases and J 7 bases; nucleotides not matched to a gene: 10. CDR1 SGHTA and CDR2 FQGNSA come from the germline V gene. The CDR3 sequence is 17 residues long. CDR3 DNA sequence: TGTGCCAGCAGCTCGATAAGACTAGCGGGAGGTCGGAATGAGCAGTTCTTC. This encodes CASSSIRLAGGRNEQFF.

Here the CDR3 reads CASSQGLGQGRSNQPQHF. In DNA form, the CDR3 reads TGCGCCAGCAGCCAAGGCCTTGGACAGGGAAGAAGCAATCAGCCCCAGCATTTT. This rearrangement joins TRBV4-1 to TRBJ1-5; 8 bases fit TRBD1. There are 18 residues in the CDR3. CDR1 and CDR2 (germline): MGHRA, YSYEKL. V shed 1 base, J shed 1 base, and the junction held 9 bases outside the gene matches.

Concerning this clone itself: Sequence at one end of the junction differs from germline and may be a read error. In the same sample, other DNA sequences code for this CDR3. The V gene is TRBV6-4, the J gene TRBJ1-6; D is undetermined. The CDR3 has 16 amino acids. Germline-derived CDR1 and CDR2 are MRHNA and SNTAGT. CDR3 protein: CASTDGSSSYNSPLHF. CDR3 DNA: TGTGCCAGCACTGACGGGAGTAGCTCCTATAATTCCCCCCTCCACTTT.

The rearrangement links TRBV6-5 to TRBJ2-3, with D maybe TRBD1 (6 bases). V dropped 2 bases and J dropped 4 bases, with 16 bases sitting between them. CDR1 MNHEY and CDR2 SVGAGI come from the germline V gene. The CDR3 is made up of 16 amino acids. For the CDR3, the DNA is TGTGCCAGCAGTTACGGGGGCTACCCCATAGCAGATACGCAGTATTTT. Its translation is CASSYGGYPIADTQYF.

This clone was counted once. This sequence joins TRBV5-5 and TRBJ2-1; no definite D call. The V end was cut by 0 bases, the J end by 2 bases, with 3 bases between. The CDR3 is made up of 13 amino acids. The V gene's germline CDR1 is SGHKS and CDR2 YYEKEE (reference sequence). This CDR3 reads CASSLDTYNEQFF. CDR3 DNA sequence: TGTGCCAGCAGCTTGGACACCTACAATGAGCAGTTCTTC.

V and J are TRBV11-2 and TRBJ1-4; tentative D call: TRBD1 (5 bases). The CDR3 runs to 13 residues. Germline V lookup: CDR1 SGHAT, CDR2 FQNNGV. V lost 5 bases and J lost 8, with 12 bases in between. The CDR3 here is CASSAVRGEKLFF. The CDR3 bases are TGTGCCAGCAGCGCTGTTAGGGGCGAAAAACTGTTTTTT.

The rearrangement uses TRBV7-3 and TRBJ2-3; tentatively, D is TRBD2 (5 bases). The germline gives CDR1 SGHTA, CDR2 FQGTGA. The CDR3 spans 15 residues. V was shortened by 8 bases and J by 0 bases, with 15 bases between the two germline ends. Here the CDR3 DNA reads TGTGCCAGCCAATTCAGCGGCACTAGCACAGATACGCAGTATTTT. It codes for CASQFSGTSTDTQYF.

V usage is TRBV7-2 and J usage is TRBJ1-2, with no clear D. Per germline, CDR1 SGHTA and CDR2 FQGNSA. Trimming took off 5 bases at V and 7 bases at J, with 17 bases between the two ends. The CDR3 length is 14 residues. In DNA, the CDR3 is TGTGCCAGCAGCCCTGAGCGGCAGAGGAGTGGCTACACCTTC. It translates to CASSPERQRSGYTF.

This clone was seen a few times. The chain uses TRBV5-1 and TRBJ2-5, with D maybe TRBD1 (6 bases). Trimming left V 1 base short and J 2 bases short, with 12 bases between. Germline loops: CDR1 SGHRS, CDR2 YFSETQ. This CDR3 comprises 15 residues. CDR3 in DNA: TGCGCCAGCAGCTTGTTCGGGCAGGGGCAAGAGACCCAGTACTTC. This encodes CASSLFGQGQETQYF.

J is TRBJ1-1 and V is TRBV2, with D perhaps TRBD1 (6 bases). The CDR3 consists of 18 residues. Deletions cut 6 bases from V and 2 bases from J, with 25 bases between. Per germline, CDR1 SNHLY and CDR2 FYNNEI. The CDR3 loop is CASSSPKGGVRRNTEAFF. CDR3 DNA: TGTGCCAGCAGCTCCCCGAAGGGGGGGGTCCGTCGTAACACTGAAGCTTTCTTT.

Details on this clone: The identical CDR3 is also encoded by other nucleotide sequences in the sample. The CDR3 DNA reads as TGTGCCTGGAGTGAACAGGGGAATCAGCCCCAGCATTTT. This gives the protein CAWSEQGNQPQHF. The rearrangement uses TRBV30 and TRBJ1-5; 7 bases line up with TRBD1. Germline V gene data show CDR1 as GTSNPN and CDR2 as SVGIG (reference sequence). Unmatched junction bases numbered 1, after V lost 1 base and J lost 4 bases. This CDR3 contains 13 residues. Filled out from reference TRBV30 and TRBJ1-5, the complete variable domain reads SQTIHQWPATLVQPVGSPLSLECTVEGTSNPNLYWYRQAAGRGLQLLFYSVGIGQISSEVPQNLSASRPQDRQFILSSKKLLLSDSGFYLCAWSEQGNQPQHFGDGTRLSIL.

This chain connects TRBV4-1 to TRBJ1-2; weak D call: TRBD1 (6 bases). The V gene's germline CDR1 is MGHRA and CDR2 YSYEKL. V lost 3 bases to trimming and J lost 3 bases, with 14 bases between them. The CDR3 extends over 15 amino acids. DNA for the CDR3: TGCGCCAGCAGCCAGAAACAGGGATCCGACTATGGCTACACCTTC. Protein sequence: CASSQKQGSDYGYTF.

The genes are TRBV30 and TRBJ2-1; D might be TRBD2 (7 bases). CDR1 and CDR2 (germline): GTSNPN, SVGIG (reference sequence). CDR3 length: 15 residues. V was cut by 1 base and J by 4 bases, with 14 bases left in between. For the CDR3, the DNA is TGTGCCTGGAGTGAGGGACGGGGGGCGTACAATGAGCAGTTCTTC. It codes for CAWSEGRGAYNEQFF. The whole variable domain, remainder taken from reference TRBV30 and TRBJ2-1, is SQTIHQWPATLVQPVGSPLSLECTVEGTSNPNLYWYRQAAGRGLQLLFYSVGIGQISSEVPQNLSASRPQDRQFILSSKKLLLSDSGFYLCAWSEGRGAYNEQFFGPGTRLTVL.

The rearrangement joins TRBV4-3 to TRBJ1-5; D not resolved. V lost 6 bases to trimming and J lost 6 bases, with 18 bases between them. The CDR3 is 15 amino acids. CDR1 LGHNA and CDR2 YSLEER come from the germline V gene. CDR3 coding DNA: TGCGCCAGCAGTCAAAAACTCCAAGTCGGTCAGCCCCAGCATTTT. Protein: CASSQKLQVGQPQHF.

This chain links TRBV6-4 with TRBJ1-4; perhaps TRBD1 as D (6 bases). CDR3 length: 13 amino acids. Germline V lookup: CDR1 MRHNA, CDR2 SNTAGT. Trimming removed 10 bases at V and 10 bases at J, with 19 bases between. The CDR3 DNA is TGTGCCAACCCGAGGGGGATTGGTGTAAAACTGTTTTTT. It translates to CANPRGIGVKLFF.

This clone was seen a handful of times. The J gene is TRBJ1-6, the V gene TRBV5-4, with TRBD1 matching over 7 bases. Germline CDR1 SGHNT, CDR2 YYREEE (reference sequence). CDR3 length: 18 amino acids. The V and J ends lost 4 bases and 0 bases, in that order; junction bases with no gene match: 10. This chain's CDR3 is CASSPRGTESSYNSPLHF. CDR3 in DNA: TGTGCCAGCAGCCCACGCGGGACAGAGAGCTCCTATAATTCACCCCTCCACTTT.

This CDR3 reads CASSLWGALNTNEKLFF. CDR3 nucleotide sequence: TGTGCCAGCAGTTTATGGGGAGCCTTGAACACTAATGAAAAACTGTTTTTT. The V and J genes are TRBV27 and TRBJ1-4; no reliable D call. The CDR3 contains 17 residues. CDR1 and CDR2 from the germline V gene are MNHEY and SMNVEV (reference sequence). The V end was cut by 1 base, the J end by 2 bases, with 14 bases between.

The V gene is TRBV18, the J gene TRBJ1-2; D is possibly TRBD1 (5 bases). The CDR3 runs 18 residues. The V and J ends lost 3 bases and 6 bases respectively, with 26 bases between them. Germline CDR1 reads KGHSH; CDR2 reads LQKENI. CDR3 sequence (DNA): TGTGCCAGCTCACCGGGAATCACAACCTACAGGCAATCCGATGGCTACACCTTC. Translating it yields CASSPGITTYRQSDGYTF. Supplemented by reference TRBV18 and TRBJ1-2, the full variable domain reads NAGVMQNPRHLVRRRGQEARLRCSPMKGHSHVYWYRQLPEEGLKFMVYLQKENIIDESGMPKERFSAEFPKEGPSILRIQQVVRGDSAAYFCASSPGITTYRQSDGYTFGSGTRLTVV.

The rearrangement joins TRBV19 to TRBJ1-1; D possibly corresponds to TRBD1 (6 bases). CDR1 is LNHDA and CDR2 is SQIVND in the germline V gene (reference sequence). This CDR3 has 14 amino acids. V was trimmed by 6 bases and J by 0 bases, leaving 11 bases between them. CDR3 residues: CASRVTGMNTEAFF. CDR3 bases: TGTGCCAGTAGGGTAACAGGGATGAACACTGAAGCTTTCTTT. The full variable domain, in which reference TRBV19 and TRBJ1-1 provide the parts outside the CDR3, is DGGITQSPKYLFRKEGQNVTLSCEQNLNHDAMYWYRQDPGQGLRLIYYSQIVNDFQKGDIAEGYSVSREKKESFPLTVTSAQKNPTAFYLCASRVTGMNTEAFFGQGTRLTVV.

The chain is built from TRBV2 and TRBJ2-2; 7 nucleotides line up with TRBD2. CDR1 is SNHLY, CDR2 FYNNEI, per germline. The CDR3 loop spans 15 amino acids. V lost 4 bases to trimming and J lost 5 bases; unmatched junction nucleotides: 7. CDR3 DNA sequence: TGTGCCAGCAGTGCCGGCGGGGGAAGAACCGGGGAGCTGTTTTTT. It codes for CASSAGGGRTGELFF.

This chain joins TRBV7-9 and TRBJ1-5, with D hard to call. V was cut by 6 bases and J by 2 bases, with 11 bases left in between. The CDR3 loop spans 14 amino acids. The germline gives CDR1 SEHNR, CDR2 FQNEAQ (reference sequence). CDR3 in DNA: TGTGCCAGCAGGGTTGGGGAGGGCAATCAGCCCCAGCATTTT. Amino acid sequence: CASRVGEGNQPQHF.

This clone has only a few counts. This sequence joins TRBV6-5 and TRBJ1-3, with a weak D call TRBD1 (6 bases). Germline CDR1 is MNHEY and CDR2 is SVGAGI. V shed 8 bases and J shed 8 bases, with 19 bases lying between them. The CDR3 runs to 14 residues. The CDR3 DNA reads TGTGCCAGCGGTCGAACAGGGATCCAAGACACCATATATTTT. Translated, it gives CASGRTGIQDTIYF.

The chain carries TRBV30 and TRBJ2-6; no clear D gene. The CDR3 extends over 16 amino acids. Germline V gene lookup returns CDR1 GTSNPN and CDR2 SVGIG (reference sequence). Trimming took off 6 bases at V and 2 bases at J, with 17 bases between the two ends. In DNA, the CDR3 is TGTGCCTGCGAACTCCCCCGCAAGCCTGGGGCCAACGTCCTGACTTTC. Translating gives CACELPRKPGANVLTF.

This clone is a singleton in its sample. The rearrangement joins TRBV6-1 to TRBJ2-2; D is unresolved. This CDR3 has 12 amino acids. Per germline, CDR1 MNHNS and CDR2 SASEGT. Trimming stripped 4 bases from V and 7 bases from J, with 7 bases between. CDR3 protein: CASSALIGELFF. CDR3 DNA sequence: TGTGCCAGCAGTGCTCTTATCGGGGAGCTGTTTTTT.

The chain links TRBV11-2 to TRBJ1-4; D remains unclear. This CDR3 is 15 amino acids long. Germline-derived CDR1 and CDR2 are SGHAT and FQNNGV. V was trimmed by 2 bases and J by 2 bases, leaving 9 bases between them. CDR3 sequence (DNA): TGTGCCAGCAGCTTATCTACCGCGACTAATGAAAAACTGTTTTTT. Protein sequence: CASSLSTATNEKLFF.

The rearrangement uses TRBV7-2 and TRBJ2-1; 10 nucleotides line up with TRBD2. V shed 1 base and J 5 bases; nucleotides not matched to a gene: 8. The V gene's germline CDR1 is SGHTA and CDR2 FQGNSA. There are 17 residues in the CDR3. CDR3 protein: CASSLESGRAHHNEQFF. The CDR3 DNA reads as TGTGCCAGCAGCTTAGAGAGCGGGAGGGCCCATCACAATGAGCAGTTCTTC. Complete variable domain (other parts from reference TRBV7-2 and TRBJ2-1): GAGVSQSPSNKVTEKGKDVELRCDPISGHTALYWYRQSLGQGLEFLIYFQGNSAPDKSGLPSDRFSAERTGGSVSTLTIQRTQQEDSAVYLCASSLESGRAHHNEQFFGPGTRLTVL.

For this clone: The germline gene is not matched at one end of the junction; a read error may be the cause. This sample also contains other DNA sequences that code for the same CDR3. The genes are TRBV10-3 and TRBJ2-2; the D gene is possibly TRBD1 (5 bases). Germline V lookup: CDR1 ENHRY, CDR2 SYGVKD. The CDR3 is 16 residues long. The CDR3 protein is CAISGARAANTGELFF. As DNA, the CDR3 is TGTGCCATCAGTGGGGCCAGGGCCGCGAATACCGGGGAGCTGTTTTTT.

As concerns this clone: One end of the junction varies from germline; a read error may be responsible. This chain joins TRBV14 and TRBJ2-3; D not certain. The CDR3 has 11 amino acids. The V gene's germline CDR1 is SGHDN and CDR2 FVKESK. CDR3 DNA: TGTGCCAGCAGCCAAACAGTTACGCAGTATTTT. Translating gives CASSQTVTQYF.